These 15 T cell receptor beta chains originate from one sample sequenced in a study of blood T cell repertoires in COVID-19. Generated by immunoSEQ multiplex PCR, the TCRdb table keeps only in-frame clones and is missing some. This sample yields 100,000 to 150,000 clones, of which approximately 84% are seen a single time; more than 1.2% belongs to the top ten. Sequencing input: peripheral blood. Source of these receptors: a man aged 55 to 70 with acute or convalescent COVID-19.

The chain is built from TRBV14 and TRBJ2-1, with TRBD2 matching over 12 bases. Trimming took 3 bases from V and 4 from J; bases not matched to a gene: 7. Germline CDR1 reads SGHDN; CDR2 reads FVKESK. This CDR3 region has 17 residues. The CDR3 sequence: CASSQKRLAGVYNEQFF. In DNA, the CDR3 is TGTGCCAGCAGCCAGAAACGACTAGCGGGAGTGTACAATGAGCAGTTCTTC. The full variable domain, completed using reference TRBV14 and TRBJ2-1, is EAGVTQFPSHSVIEKGQTVTLRCDPISGHDNLYWYRRVMGKEIKFLLHFVKESKQDESGMPNNRFLAERTGGTYSTLKVQPAELEDSGVYFCASSQKRLAGVYNEQFFGPGTRLTVL.

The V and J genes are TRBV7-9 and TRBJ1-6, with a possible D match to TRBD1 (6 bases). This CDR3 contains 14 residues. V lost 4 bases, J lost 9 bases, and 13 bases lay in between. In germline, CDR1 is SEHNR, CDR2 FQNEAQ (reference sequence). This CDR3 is CASSSEGQSSPLHF. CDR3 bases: TGTGCCAGCAGCTCAGAGGGACAATCTTCACCCCTCCACTTT.

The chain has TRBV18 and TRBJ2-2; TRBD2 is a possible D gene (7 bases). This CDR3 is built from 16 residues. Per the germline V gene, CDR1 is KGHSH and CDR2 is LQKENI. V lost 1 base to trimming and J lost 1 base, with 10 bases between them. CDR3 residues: CASSPRGGQNTGELFF. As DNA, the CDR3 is TGTGCCAGCTCACCACGGGGGGGACAGAACACCGGGGAGCTGTTTTTT.

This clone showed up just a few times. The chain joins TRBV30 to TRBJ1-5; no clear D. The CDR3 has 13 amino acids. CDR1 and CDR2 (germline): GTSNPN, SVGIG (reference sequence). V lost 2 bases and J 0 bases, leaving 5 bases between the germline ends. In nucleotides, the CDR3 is TGTGCCTGGAGTCGGGATAGCAATCAGCCCCAGCATTTT. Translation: CAWSRDSNQPQHF.

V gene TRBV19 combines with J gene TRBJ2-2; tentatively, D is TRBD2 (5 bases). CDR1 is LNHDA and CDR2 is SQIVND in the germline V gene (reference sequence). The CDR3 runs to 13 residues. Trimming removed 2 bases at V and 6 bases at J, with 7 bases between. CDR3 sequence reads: CASSIRESGELFF. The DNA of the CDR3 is TGTGCCAGTAGTATACGGGAATCCGGGGAGCTGTTTTTT.

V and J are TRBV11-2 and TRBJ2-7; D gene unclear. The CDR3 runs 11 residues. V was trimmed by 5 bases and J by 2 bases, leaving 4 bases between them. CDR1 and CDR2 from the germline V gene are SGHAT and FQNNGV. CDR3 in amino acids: CASSNTYEQYF. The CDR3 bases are TGTGCCAGCAGCAACACCTACGAGCAGTACTTC.

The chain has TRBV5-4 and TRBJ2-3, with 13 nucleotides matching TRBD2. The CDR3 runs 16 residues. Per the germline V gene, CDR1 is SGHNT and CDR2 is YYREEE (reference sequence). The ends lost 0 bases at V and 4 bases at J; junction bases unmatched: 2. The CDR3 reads CASSLGGLAGADTQYF. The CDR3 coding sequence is TGTGCCAGCAGCTTGGGAGGACTAGCGGGAGCAGATACGCAGTATTTT. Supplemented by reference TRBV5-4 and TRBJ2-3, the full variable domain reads ETGVTQSPTHLIKTRGQQVTLRCSSQSGHNTVSWYQQALGQGPQFIFQYYREEENGRGNFPPRFSGLQFPNYSSELNVNALELDDSALYLCASSLGGLAGADTQYFGPGTRLTVL.

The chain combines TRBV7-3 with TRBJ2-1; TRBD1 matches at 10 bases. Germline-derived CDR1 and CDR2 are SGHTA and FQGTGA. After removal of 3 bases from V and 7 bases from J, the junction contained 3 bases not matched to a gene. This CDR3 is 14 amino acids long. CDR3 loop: CASSLGQGINEQFF. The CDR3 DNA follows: TGTGCCAGCAGCTTGGGACAGGGGATAAATGAGCAGTTCTTC.

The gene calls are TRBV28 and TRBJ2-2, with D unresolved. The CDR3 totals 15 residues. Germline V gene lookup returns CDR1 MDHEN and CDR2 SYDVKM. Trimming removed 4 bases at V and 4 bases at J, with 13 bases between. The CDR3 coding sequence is TGTGCCAGCAGTTCTCCATCGGGTGGCACCGGGGAGCTGTTTTTT. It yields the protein CASSSPSGGTGELFF.

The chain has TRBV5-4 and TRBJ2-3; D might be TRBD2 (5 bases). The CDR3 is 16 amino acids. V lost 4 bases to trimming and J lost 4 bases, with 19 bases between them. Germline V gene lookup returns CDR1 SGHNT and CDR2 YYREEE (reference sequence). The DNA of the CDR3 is TGTGCCAGCAGCCCCGGACTGGAGGTGTTGGCAGATACGCAGTATTTT. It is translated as CASSPGLEVLADTQYF.

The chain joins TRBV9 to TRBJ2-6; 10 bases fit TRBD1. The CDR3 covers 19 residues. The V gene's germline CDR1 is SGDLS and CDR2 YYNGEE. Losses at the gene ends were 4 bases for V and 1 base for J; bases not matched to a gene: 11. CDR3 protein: CASSLGQGPFLSGANVLTF. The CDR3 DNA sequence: TGTGCCAGCAGCCTGGGACAGGGGCCGTTCTTATCTGGGGCCAACGTCCTGACTTTC.

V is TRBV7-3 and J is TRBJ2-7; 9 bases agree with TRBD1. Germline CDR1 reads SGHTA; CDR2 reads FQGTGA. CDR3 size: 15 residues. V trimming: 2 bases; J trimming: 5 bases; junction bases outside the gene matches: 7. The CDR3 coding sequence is TGTGCCAGCAGCTTAGGTGGGACAGGGTACGACGAGCAGTACTTC. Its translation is CASSLGGTGYDEQYF.

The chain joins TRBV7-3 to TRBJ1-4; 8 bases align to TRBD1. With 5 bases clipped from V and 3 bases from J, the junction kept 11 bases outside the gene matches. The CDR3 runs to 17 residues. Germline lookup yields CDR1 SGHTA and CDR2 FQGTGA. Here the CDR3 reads CASSESPGQGPNEKLFF. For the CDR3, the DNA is TGTGCCAGCAGCGAAAGTCCCGGACAGGGCCCTAATGAAAAACTGTTTTTT.

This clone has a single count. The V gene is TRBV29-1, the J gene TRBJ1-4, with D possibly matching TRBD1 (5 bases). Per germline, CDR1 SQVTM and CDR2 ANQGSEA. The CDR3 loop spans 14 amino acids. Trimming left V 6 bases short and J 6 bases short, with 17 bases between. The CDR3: CSVSPTGVDEKLFF. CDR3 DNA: TGCAGCGTGTCCCCGACGGGGGTAGATGAAAAACTGTTTTTT.

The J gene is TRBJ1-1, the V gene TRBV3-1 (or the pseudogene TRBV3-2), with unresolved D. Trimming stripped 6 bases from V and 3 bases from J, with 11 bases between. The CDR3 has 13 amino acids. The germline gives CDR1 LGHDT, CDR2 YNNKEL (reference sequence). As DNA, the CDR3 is TGTGCCAGCAGGATTCAGGAGGACACTGAAGCTTTCTTT. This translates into CASRIQEDTEAFF.